This T cell receptor (beta chain) appears in the sequencing data of a study of blood T cells in healthy people across ages (dated by TCRdb to between 2015 and 2017). Concerning the study at large: In model experiments, roughly one uniquely barcoded TCR beta cDNA molecule per two T cells was captured by template switching. Using deep sequencing normalized with unique cDNA molecular identifiers, the study measured how TCR beta repertoire diversity changes with age. Donors were grouped into four age groups: young (average roughly 17 years), middle-aged (less than 40), aged (about 60) and long-lived (82). Using the same blood draw, the study looked at two additional independent replicas of 1 million unique cDNA reads for two donors, one aged 18 to 30 and the other aged 80 or older.

The paper as a whole reports these results and caveats: Observed TCR beta diversity per million T cells fell roughly linearly with age, and a significant reduction was already apparent by age about 43. The percentage of naive T cells measured by flow cytometry correlated strongly with observed TCR beta diversity. The CMV infection status of donors was not known, potentially confounding age-related changes in expanded clonotypes. Because profiling used bulk unsorted PBMCs, naive and antigen-experienced compartments could not be compared conclusively. Estimates of total diversity based on one million sequenced T cells were regarded as lower bounds and as underestimates. Compared with the aged group, the long-lived group had more naive CD4+ T cells, fewer expanded clones and increased TCR diversity, a pattern suggesting age selection.

A word on this clonotype: Its antigen specificity is not known. The sample holds no much larger clone one base away, and base qualities are not on file.

Receptors were amplified or captured by 5' RACE. Sequenced on an Illumina HiSeq 2500. A second PCR of roughly 6 to 11 cycles was performed with a sample-barcoded 5' primer and a J-beta primer mix. A unique molecular identifier was introduced onto each TCR beta cDNA molecule by a template-switch 5' adaptor carrying 12 random nucleotides. At least 2.5 million CDR3-containing paired-end reads were obtained from each sample. All of the RNA was converted into first-strand cDNA using the Mint cDNA synthesis kit, with a TRBC-specific oligonucleotide serving as the primer. Following uracil-DNA glycosylase treatment, all cDNA underwent a first 18-cycle PCR with the universal primers M1SS and BC2_uni_R. In the paper's pipeline: For normalization, 1 million high-quality reads were randomly selected from each sample, with every read carrying a distinct molecular identifier. Reads sharing molecular identifiers were discarded rather than binned into consensus sequences. CDR3 identification, clonotype clustering and error correction used MiTCR with a Q25 quality threshold and the strictest error-elimination algorithm. A nonparametric unseen species model with Euler transformation was used to estimate lower-bound total TCR beta diversity. TCRdb cleaned the public reads at Q25 with fastp, built clones with MiXCR and kept in-frame beta chains. Here each entry gathers all rows of one CDR3 protein and keeps the most common genes and DNA. The authors' filters were not applied to this entry. Here the sample has roughly 1,000,000 distinct CDR3 sequences; 25% occur a single time. 0.75% of the sample lies in the top ten.

The donors were roughly 38 Caucasian individuals from Russia, aged 6 to 90 years, who were systemically healthy. Each donor gave approximately 9.3 milliliters of peripheral blood, collected into EDTA-treated Vacutainer tubes. PBMCs were isolated by Ficoll-Paque density-gradient centrifugation, with at least 6.5 million obtained per sample. Total RNA, at least 6 micrograms per sample, was extracted from PBMCs with Trizol reagent. The percentages of naive CD45RAhigh/CD27high T cells were determined by flow cytometry on a PBMC aliquot from every donor. Reading the germline V gene gives CDR1 SGHTA and CDR2 FQGNSA. From the cysteine up to the phenylalanine, the CDR3 has a length of 14 residues. Only the CDR3 DNA is retained, 42 bases long and in frame from the first base. V and J are truncated by 4 bases and 4 bases respectively, leaving an intervening sequence of 13 bases. Separately, the same data were catalogued under a study of T cells of mothers and their children. The second study reports: Nine systemically healthy Caucasian individuals, comprising three mothers and their six children, were included as donors. cDNA synthesis consumed the entire amount of extracted RNA, loaded at approximately 1.6 ug RNA in each 15 ul reaction. In the second PCR, the M1S primer added sample barcodes and 2-4 random nucleotides. Each mother yielded over 9.5 million TCR beta CDR3 reads and each child 3 million to 3.5 million reads. Thymic selection similarly shapes TCR recombination output in related and unrelated pairs, with minor effect from inherited differences. Normalized repertoire overlap was always found to be slightly, but never significantly, higher in related mother-child pairs than in unrelated mother-child pairs. With a sensitivity of 90 to 100 clones per million clonotypes, no persistent microchimeric T cell clones were detected. To look for features that set related mother-child pairs apart from unrelated individuals, the researchers ran deep NGS to compare the TCR beta repertoires of mothers and children. On average, the children were approximately 12 +/- 4 years old, while the mothers were 40 +/- 4 years old. After adapter ligation with NEBNext reagents, the libraries were sequenced on Illumina HiSeq 2000 with 100+100 nt paired-end reads. To prevent cross-contamination, the mother and child libraries were prepared a month apart and were sequenced in separate runs. For each donor, somewhere between roughly 450,000 and 2,100,000 distinct TCR beta clonotypes were identified. Naive TCR beta clonotypes were estimated from low-frequency clonotypes matched to each donor's FACS-determined naive share, without sorting.

The clonotype originates from a girl aged 2-10 years in good health. The sample taken for sequencing was blood. The chain joins TRBV7-2 to TRBJ1-2, with a weak D call of TRBD1 (5 bases match). The DNA reads as follows: TGTGCCAGCAGCTCGACAGAGACAAGCTATGGCTACACCTTC. This sequence encodes CASSSTETSYGYTF.